This entry is about one TCR beta chain. Original handling: Amplification of reference gene primers was used by the study to estimate nucleated cell counts. The protocol was immunoSEQ multiplex PCR, while the TCRdb copy is restricted to in-frame clones and leaves out a portion. From that table come the V and J calls and clone size; the DNA was used to work out D and trimming. The repertoire holds approximately 230,000 clones, with 87% as singletons. The data derive from a study of blood T cell repertoires in COVID-19. Across the study: COVID-19 samples from acute and convalescent phases originated in the United States, Italy and Spain. The analysed material was cDNA or gDNA that came from T cells, B-cell-depleted T cells, or PBMCs.

CDR1 is SSHAT and CDR2 is FNYEAQ in the germline V gene (reference sequence). The V end lost 2 bases, the J end lost 1 base, and 9 bases lay between the germline ends. The CDR3 is made up of 14 amino acids. This chain links TRBV7-7 with TRBJ2-7; D perhaps matches TRBD1 (6 bases). Sample: peripheral blood. This sequence was found in a man between 18 and 35 years old with active or convalescent COVID-19. CDR3 sequence (DNA): TGTGCCAGCAGCTTATACAGGGAGTCCTACGAGCAGTACTTC. Translating it yields CASSLYRESYEQYF. The full variable domain, with the rest looked up from reference TRBV7-7 and TRBJ2-7, is GAGVSQSPRYKVTKRGQDVTLRCDPISSHATLYWYQQALGQGPEFLTYFNYEAQPDKSGLPSDRFSAERPEGSISTLTIQRTEQRDSAMYRCASSLYRESYEQYFGPGTRLTVT.